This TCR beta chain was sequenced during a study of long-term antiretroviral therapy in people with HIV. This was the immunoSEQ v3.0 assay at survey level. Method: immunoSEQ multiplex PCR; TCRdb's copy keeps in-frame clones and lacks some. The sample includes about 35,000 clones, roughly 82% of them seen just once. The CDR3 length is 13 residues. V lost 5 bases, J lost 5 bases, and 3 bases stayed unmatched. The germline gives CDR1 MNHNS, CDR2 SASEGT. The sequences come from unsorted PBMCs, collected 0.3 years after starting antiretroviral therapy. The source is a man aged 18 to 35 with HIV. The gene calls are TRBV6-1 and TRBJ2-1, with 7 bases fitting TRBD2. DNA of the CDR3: TGTGCCAGCAGTCGACTAGCCAACAATGAGCAGTTCTTC. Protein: CASSRLANNEQFF.